These 11 T cell receptor beta chains share one sample of origin, sequenced in a study of beta chain features in type 1 diabetes. Every bit of the isolated RNA underwent reverse transcription, so sequencing read expressed TCRB transcripts. Sequencing was performed with immunoSEQ multiplex PCR; in TCRdb, only in-frame clones are kept and a portion is missing. The sample contains about 140,000 clones, over 8% of which appear only once. Sequenced material: central memory CD4+ T cells from blood. The receptors stem from a woman between 40 and 55 years old in good health.

V gene TRBV6-5 combines with J gene TRBJ2-7; D is perhaps TRBD1 (7 bases). The V gene's germline CDR1 is MNHEY and CDR2 SVGAGI. The CDR3 sequence is 13 residues long. The V gene lost 1 base and the J gene lost 5 bases, with 9 bases spanning the gap. The CDR3 DNA follows: TGTGCCAGCAGTTACTTCAGGGGGGACGAGCAGTACTTC. Its translation: CASSYFRGDEQYF.

The table lists this clone with many counts. The chain's CDR3 is CASSPDQGLYGYTF. The CDR3 region has the DNA TGTGCCAGCAGCCCAGACCAGGGCCTCTATGGCTACACCTTC. The chain links TRBV7-9 to TRBJ1-2; maybe TRBD1 (5 bases). Between the trimmed V and J ends, which lost 5 bases and 4 bases, there was a span of 14 bases. The CDR3 runs to 14 residues. Germline V gives CDR1 SEHNR, CDR2 FQNEAQ (reference sequence).

There are a few counts of this clone. The chain recombines TRBV19 with TRBJ2-3; the match to TRBD1 covers 9 bases. The length of the CDR3 is 13 residues. V shed 5 bases and J 8 bases; nucleotides not matched to a gene: 5. Germline-derived CDR1 and CDR2 are LNHDA and SQIVND (reference sequence). The CDR3, as DNA: TGTGCCAGTAGTGAAGTGGACAGGGGTACGCAGTATTTT. Translating it yields CASSEVDRGTQYF.

The chain has TRBV7-2 and TRBJ2-6, with a possible D match to TRBD2 (6 bases). This CDR3 contains 16 residues. The V end lost 1 base, the J end lost 0 bases, and 7 bases lay between the germline ends. From germline, CDR1 is SGHTA and CDR2 FQGNSA. The CDR3 sequence: CASSLVGGSGANVLTF. DNA of the CDR3: TGTGCCAGCAGCTTAGTGGGGGGCTCTGGGGCCAACGTCCTGACTTTC.

By sample share, this clone is medium-sized. The chain links TRBV23-1 to TRBJ1-1, with D possibly TRBD1 on 6 matching bases. TRBV23-1 is marked as an open reading frame, function uncertain. V gave up 3 bases and J gave up 10 bases, with 9 bases separating them. The CDR3 sequence is 11 residues long. The CDR3 protein is CASSQGAGAFF. The CDR3 bases are TGCGCCAGCAGTCAGGGGGCAGGAGCTTTCTTT.

This clone was recorded a few times. V usage is TRBV10-3 and J usage is TRBJ2-3; TRBD1 might be the D (5 bases). Germline CDR1 ENHRY, CDR2 SYGVKD. The CDR3 runs to 13 residues. Deletions cut 11 bases from V and 5 bases from J, with 17 bases between. The CDR3 here is CAGSGSTGDTQYF. The CDR3 region has the DNA TGTGCCGGGTCAGGGTCGACTGGAGATACGCAGTATTTT.

This clone has more than one count but fewer than ten. The chain couples TRBV2 to TRBJ2-2, with 8 bases that match TRBD1. This CDR3 contains 12 residues. With 7 bases clipped from V and 17 bases from J, the junction kept 12 bases outside the gene matches. Germline CDR1 reads SNHLY; CDR2 reads FYNNEI. As DNA, the CDR3 is TGTGCCAGCACCCTGCAGGGGGCTCTCGTATTTTTT. Its protein is CASTLQGALVFF. Full variable domain (missing parts from reference TRBV2 and TRBJ2-2): EPEVTQTPSHQVTQMGQEVILRCVPISNHLYFYWYRQILGQKVEFLVSFYNNEISEKSEIFDDQFSVERPDGSNFTLKIRSTKLEDSAMYFCASTLQGALVFFGEGSRLTVL.

This rearrangement joins TRBV15 to TRBJ1-1; D ambiguous. The CDR3 consists of 16 residues. Germline V gene lookup returns CDR1 LNHNV and CDR2 YYDKDF (reference sequence). The V end lost 0 bases, the J end lost 7 bases, and 18 bases lay between the germline ends. The CDR3 loop reads CATSRDQLPPGSEAFF. The CDR3 DNA is TGTGCCACCAGCAGAGACCAACTACCCCCCGGGAGTGAAGCTTTCTTT.

J is TRBJ2-3 and V is TRBV6-5, with 8 nucleotides matching TRBD2. Germline CDR1 MNHEY, CDR2 SVGAGI. Germline trimming cut 6 bases from V and 1 base from J; bases unmatched to any gene: 3. The CDR3 is 14 amino acids. The CDR3 DNA is TGTGCCAGCAGGATGACTAGCGGCACAGATACGCAGTATTTT. As protein: CASRMTSGTDTQYF.

This clone appeared a few times. Germline and junction disagree at one end, which may indicate a read error. The chain couples TRBV6-5 to TRBJ2-7; D might be TRBD2 (6 bases). Looked up from germline, CDR1 is MNHEY and CDR2 is SVGAGI. This CDR3 contains 13 residues. The CDR3 sequence: CASSRALEGRSHF. CDR3 DNA sequence: TGTGCCAGCAGTCGCGCATTGGAGGGACGCTCACACTTC.

The CDR3 loop reads CASSIGQGSETQYF. The CDR3 DNA follows: TGTGCCAGTAGTATCGGGCAGGGATCAGAGACCCAGTACTTC. This chain connects TRBV19 to TRBJ2-5, with D possibly TRBD1 on 5 matching bases. Trimming pared 3 bases from V and 4 bases from J, leaving 12 bases between. Germline V gene data show CDR1 as LNHDA and CDR2 as SQIVND (reference sequence). The CDR3 is 14 residues long.